The TCR beta chain under discussion was sequenced for a study of T cells after posttransplantation cyclophosphamide. Study outcomes and limitations: Recipient CMV seropositivity and CMV reactivation strongly tracked TRB clonality. Tissue-infiltrating T cells from skin or gut overlapped little with blood T cells.

From germline, CDR1 is SQVTM and CDR2 ANQGSEA. V was clipped by 4 bases and J by 7 bases; unmatched bases: 3. The CDR3 totals 13 residues. Points on this clone: Its antigen is undetermined. Other DNA sequences in this specimen translate into the identical CDR3.

Sequenced by immunoSEQ multiplex PCR; TCRdb stores in-frame clones only, minus some. The sample yields some 10,000 clones, approximately 88% seen once. Controls had myeloablative marrow grafts with methotrexate and calcineurin inhibitor, sampled at 1 year. This chain uses TRBV29-1 with TRBJ2-1; 11 bases are shared with TRBD2. The sample here was PBMCs, taken after an allogeneic stem cell transplant with a calcineurin inhibitor and methotrexate. The sequence derives from a male patient between 25 and 39 years old who received an allogeneic stem cell transplant from an unrelated donor, was CMV-positive, and had no GVHD. Some T cells could come from the graft donor. CDR3 protein: CSVVGLAENEQFF. DNA for the CDR3: TGCAGCGTTGTGGGACTAGCGGAAAATGAGCAGTTCTTC.